The T cell receptor (beta chain) under discussion was sequenced for a study of cytomegalovirus exposure and HLA in healthy donors. Turning to the study itself: The Caucasian-associated ancestry cluster contained about 80% of the approximately 390 genotyped donors. Study-wide points: One later analysis reportedly identified an Asian-associated ancestry cluster that showed fewer N-insertions than the roughly 720-donor mean. Later on, an analysis found that several of the most significant clusters appeared to be linked to common viral pathogens, which included parvovirus B19. Most TCR sequences showed up rarely, but some public TCRs showed up in many donors.

Points on this clone: Its antigen remains unknown.

The CDR3 has 14 residues. Trimming left V 2 bases short and J 5 bases short, with 9 bases between. Germline values: CDR1 LGHNA, CDR2 YNFKEQ. PCR was performed using 60 Vbeta and 13 Jbeta primers. The repertoire was sequenced with immunoSEQ multiplex PCR; TCRdb's copy has only in-frame clones and lacks some. This sample has about 160,000 clones, with 80% to 90% found just once. The sequence derives from a young woman in good health and CMV-seropositive. The sequenced sample was PBMCs. This chain uses TRBV4-2 with TRBJ2-2, with unresolved D. CDR3 residues: CASSQTTETGELFF. DNA of the CDR3: TGTGCCAGCAGCCAAACGACGGAGACCGGGGAGCTGTTTTTT.